These 7 T cell receptor beta chains share one sample of origin, sequenced in a study of spatial heterogeneity in lung cancer. TCRdb ran MiXCR on the 5' RACE reads and lists one entry per CDR3 protein. Of about 120,000 distinct CDR3 sequences in the sample, over 9% were seen once. Time point described: blood at routine non-recurrence follow-up after resection. Extraction of whole RNA from tumor, nontumor lung or frozen PBMC preceded unsorted sequencing. The sample was PBMCs, taken at follow-up. The receptors derive from a male donor with early-stage non-small cell lung cancer.

CDR3 loop: CAARRGGGELFF. In nucleotides, the CDR3 is TGTGCAGCACGGAGGGGAGGCGGGGAGCTGTTTTTT. The rearrangement joins TRBV27 to TRBJ2-2; possible D gene TRBD2, 6 bases. The CDR3 is 12 residues long. Germline CDR1 and CDR2: MNHEY and SMNVEV (reference sequence).

This clonotype was seen a handful of times. This sequence joins TRBV27 and TRBJ1-2, with D hard to call. The CDR3 has 13 amino acids. The ends were cut back, 2 bases at V and 6 bases at J, with 10 bases in the middle. Germline loops: CDR1 MNHEY, CDR2 SMNVEV (reference sequence). CDR3 protein: CASSLTGQHGYTF. CDR3 in DNA: TGTGCCAGCAGTTTAACCGGTCAACATGGCTACACCTTC.

This clonotype was observed a handful of times. V usage is TRBV12-5 and J usage is TRBJ2-2, with 13 positions matching TRBD2. The V gene end was trimmed by 6 bases and the J gene end by 0 bases; junction bases not matched to a gene: 4. This CDR3 has 17 residues. The germline V gene has CDR1 LGHNT and CDR2 FRNRAP. The CDR3 sequence: CASGRLAGGANTGELFF. The CDR3 coding sequence is TGTGCTAGTGGCAGACTAGCGGGGGGCGCGAACACCGGGGAGCTGTTTTTT. The full variable domain, rest sourced from reference TRBV12-5 and TRBJ2-2, is DARVTQTPRHKVTEMGQEVTMRCQPILGHNTVFWYRQTMMQGLELLAYFRNRAPLDDSGMPKDRFSAEMPDATLATLKIQPSEPRDSAVYFCASGRLAGGANTGELFFGEGSRLTVL.

This clonotype came up a few times. The rearrangement links TRBV10-3 to TRBJ2-5; 14 bases match TRBD2. Germline CDR1 reads ENHRY; CDR2 reads SYGVKD. V lost 6 bases and J lost 3; bases outside the gene matches: 3. This CDR3 is 15 amino acids long. The CDR3 sequence is CAIRGLAGGKETQYF. The CDR3 bases are TGTGCCATCAGAGGACTAGCGGGGGGAAAAGAGACCCAGTACTTC.

This clonotype was recorded a few times. The chain employs TRBV11-2 and TRBJ2-7; D gene unclear. Germline assignment: CDR1 SGHAT and CDR2 FQNNGV. This CDR3 has 14 amino acids. Between the trimmed V and J ends, which lost 1 base and 0 bases, there was a span of 7 bases. Here the CDR3 DNA reads TGTGCCAGCAGCTTAGGTCAGAGCTCCTACGAGCAGTACTTC. Translating it yields CASSLGQSSYEQYF.

This clonotype has ten or more counts. The chain employs TRBV12-3 or TRBV12-4 and TRBJ1-5; the D gene is possibly TRBD1 (6 bases). V was pared by 6 bases and J by 10 bases, with 19 bases between. The CDR3 is made up of 14 amino acids. CDR3 residues: CASSLRQEGRPQHF. The CDR3 DNA reads TGTGCCAGCAGCCTTCGACAGGAGGGTCGCCCCCAGCATTTT.

This clonotype showed up many times. V gene TRBV10-3 combines with J gene TRBJ2-7; D might be TRBD1 (6 bases). The CDR3 has 14 amino acids. Germline V CDR1 and CDR2: ENHRY, SYGVKD. The V end was cut by 8 bases, the J end by 3 bases, with 17 bases between. CDR3: CAIHNGDTFYEQYF. In DNA, the CDR3 is TGTGCCATCCACAACGGGGACACCTTCTACGAGCAGTACTTC.